The entry below describes one TCR beta chain. The sample originates from a study of blood T cell repertoires in COVID-19. Study overall: Material from acute and convalescent COVID-19 was sourced from the United States, Italy and Spain. Sources were T cells, B-cell-depleted T cells, or PBMCs; the material itself was cDNA or gDNA.

V lost 5 bases to trimming and J lost 9 bases; unmatched junction nucleotides: 10. From germline, CDR1 is MRHNA and CDR2 SNTAGT. The CDR3 covers 15 residues. Followed longitudinally, the Seattle patients had been enrolled during active infection. Per the original data handling: Using reference gene primer amplification, nucleated cell counts were estimated. The repertoire was sequenced with immunoSEQ multiplex PCR; TCRdb's copy has only in-frame clones and lacks some. V and J calls and clone size follow that table, whereas D and trimming were derived from the DNA. This table has about 210,000 clones, about 85% appearing once.

The source material was peripheral blood. V gene TRBV6-4 combines with J gene TRBJ2-1; 10 positions match TRBD1. The sequence was collected from a woman older than 75 with COVID-19, enrolled during active disease. The CDR3 coding sequence is TGTGCCAGCAGTAGACAGGGGACAGGGGAAAGTGAGCAGTTCTTC. Protein sequence: CASSRQGTGESEQFF.